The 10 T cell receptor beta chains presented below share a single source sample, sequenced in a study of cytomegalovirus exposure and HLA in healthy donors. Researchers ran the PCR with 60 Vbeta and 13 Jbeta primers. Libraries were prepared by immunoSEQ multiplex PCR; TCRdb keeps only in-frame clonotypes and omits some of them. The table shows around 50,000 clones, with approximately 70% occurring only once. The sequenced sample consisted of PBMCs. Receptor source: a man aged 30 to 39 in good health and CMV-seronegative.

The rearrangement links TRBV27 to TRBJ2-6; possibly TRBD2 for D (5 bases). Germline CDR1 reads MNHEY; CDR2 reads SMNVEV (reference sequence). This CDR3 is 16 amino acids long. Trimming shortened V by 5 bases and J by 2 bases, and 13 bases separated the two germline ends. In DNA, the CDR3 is TGTGCCAGCAGTCTGATTCGGGGTACTGGGGCCAACGTCCTGACTTTC. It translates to CASSLIRGTGANVLTF.

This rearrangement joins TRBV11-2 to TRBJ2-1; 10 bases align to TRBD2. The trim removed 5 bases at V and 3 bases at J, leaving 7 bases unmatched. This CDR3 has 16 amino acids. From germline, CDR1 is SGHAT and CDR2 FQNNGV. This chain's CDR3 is CASSPISGRHYNEQFF. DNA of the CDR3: TGTGCCAGCAGCCCAATTAGCGGGAGGCACTACAATGAGCAGTTCTTC.

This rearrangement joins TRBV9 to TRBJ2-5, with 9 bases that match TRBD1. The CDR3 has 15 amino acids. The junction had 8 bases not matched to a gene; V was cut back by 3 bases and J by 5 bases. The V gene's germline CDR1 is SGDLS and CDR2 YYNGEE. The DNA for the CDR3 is TGTGCCAGCAGCGCAACCGGGACAGGGTTGGAGACCCAGTACTTC. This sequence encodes CASSATGTGLETQYF.

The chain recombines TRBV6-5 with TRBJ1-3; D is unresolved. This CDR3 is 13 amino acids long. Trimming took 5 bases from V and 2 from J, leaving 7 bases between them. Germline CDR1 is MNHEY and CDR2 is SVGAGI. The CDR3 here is CASSPVAGNTIYF. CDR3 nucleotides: TGTGCCAGCAGTCCGGTGGCTGGAAACACCATATATTTT.

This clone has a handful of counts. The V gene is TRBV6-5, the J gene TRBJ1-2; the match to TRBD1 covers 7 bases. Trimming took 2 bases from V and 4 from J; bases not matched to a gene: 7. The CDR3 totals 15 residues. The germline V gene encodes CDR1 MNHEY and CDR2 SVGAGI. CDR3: CASSYRGQAFYGYTF. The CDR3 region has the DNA TGTGCCAGCAGTTACCGCGGACAGGCGTTCTATGGCTACACCTTC.

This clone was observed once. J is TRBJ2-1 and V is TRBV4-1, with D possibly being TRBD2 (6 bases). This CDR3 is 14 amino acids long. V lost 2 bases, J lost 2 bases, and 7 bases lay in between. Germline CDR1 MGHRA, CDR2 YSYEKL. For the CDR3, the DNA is TGCGCCAGCAGCCAACGGACTACCTACAATGAGCAGTTCTTC. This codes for CASSQRTTYNEQFF.

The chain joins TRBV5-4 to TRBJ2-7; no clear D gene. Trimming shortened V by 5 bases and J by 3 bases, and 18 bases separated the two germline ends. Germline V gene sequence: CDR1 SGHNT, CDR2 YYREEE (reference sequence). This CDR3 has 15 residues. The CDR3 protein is CASRSDPSGLYEQYF. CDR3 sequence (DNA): TGTGCCAGCAGATCCGACCCGTCGGGTCTCTACGAGCAGTACTTC. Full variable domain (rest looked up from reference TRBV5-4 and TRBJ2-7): ETGVTQSPTHLIKTRGQQVTLRCSSQSGHNTVSWYQQALGQGPQFIFQYYREEENGRGNFPPRFSGLQFPNYSSELNVNALELDDSALYLCASRSDPSGLYEQYFGPGTRLTVT.

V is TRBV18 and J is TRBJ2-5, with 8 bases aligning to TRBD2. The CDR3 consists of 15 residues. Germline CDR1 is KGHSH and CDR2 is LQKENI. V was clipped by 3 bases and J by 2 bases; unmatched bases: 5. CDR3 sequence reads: CASSPLAGLQETQYF. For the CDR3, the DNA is TGTGCCAGCTCACCCCTAGCGGGCTTACAAGAGACCCAGTACTTC.

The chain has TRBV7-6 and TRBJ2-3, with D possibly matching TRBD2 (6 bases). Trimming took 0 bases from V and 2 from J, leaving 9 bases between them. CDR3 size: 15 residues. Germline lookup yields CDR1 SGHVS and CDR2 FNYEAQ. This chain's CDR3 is CASSLASGPTDTQYF. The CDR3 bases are TGTGCCAGCAGCTTAGCTAGCGGACCCACAGATACGCAGTATTTT.

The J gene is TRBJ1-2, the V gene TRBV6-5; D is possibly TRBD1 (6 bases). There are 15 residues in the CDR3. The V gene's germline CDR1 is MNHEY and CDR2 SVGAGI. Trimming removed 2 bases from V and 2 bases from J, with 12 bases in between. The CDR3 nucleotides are TGTGCCAGCAGTTACGGGATAGGGGGAAACTATGGCTACACCTTC. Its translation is CASSYGIGGNYGYTF.